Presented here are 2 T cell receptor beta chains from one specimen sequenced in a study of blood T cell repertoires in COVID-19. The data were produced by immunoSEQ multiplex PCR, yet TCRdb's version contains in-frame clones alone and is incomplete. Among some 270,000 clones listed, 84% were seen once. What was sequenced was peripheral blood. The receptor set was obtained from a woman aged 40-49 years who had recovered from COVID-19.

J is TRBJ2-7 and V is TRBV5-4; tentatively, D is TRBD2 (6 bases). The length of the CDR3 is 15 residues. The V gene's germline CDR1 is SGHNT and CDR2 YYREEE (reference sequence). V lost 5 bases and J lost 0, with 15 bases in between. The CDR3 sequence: CASSSGGRSSYEQYF. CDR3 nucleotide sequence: TGTGCCAGCAGTTCCGGGGGTAGGAGCTCCTACGAGCAGTACTTC.

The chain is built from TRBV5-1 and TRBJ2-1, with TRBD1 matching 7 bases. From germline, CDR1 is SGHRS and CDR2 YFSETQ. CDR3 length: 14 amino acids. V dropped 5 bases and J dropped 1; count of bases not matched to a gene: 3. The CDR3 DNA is TGCGCCAGCAGACAGGGGCTTTCCTACAATGAGCAGTTCTTC. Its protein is CASRQGLSYNEQFF.